The present entry profiles one TCR beta chain with its context. Its specificity is unknown. This record comes from a study of Graves' ophthalmopathy and Graves' hyperthyroidism. Study findings and constraints: At just under 71% sensitivity and 72.22% specificity, the model predicted progression of the ophthalmopathy. A 13-signature model separated ophthalmopathy from stable hyperthyroidism, 85% to 90% sensitivity, approximately 80% specificity.

The CDR3 is made up of 17 amino acids. In germline, CDR1 is SGHKS, CDR2 YYEKEE (reference sequence). The junction had 5 bases not matched to a gene; V was cut back by 3 bases and J by 0 bases. TCR beta CDR3 amplification used RNA transcripts. In the first round, RT-PCR was carried out with HTBI primers, and a multiplex PCR formed the second round. TCRdb ran MiXCR on the multiplex PCR reads and lists one entry per CDR3 protein. Among almost 750,000 distinct CDR3 sequences listed, 40% were seen once. Sequenced: peripheral blood. This chain links TRBV5-5 with TRBJ2-7; 14 nucleotides match TRBD2. This TCR derives from an adult man with Graves' ophthalmopathy. The CDR3 region has the DNA TGTGCCAGCAGCTCTCGGGGGACTAGCGGGGGCTCCTACGAGCAGTACTTC. Residues: CASSSRGTSGGSYEQYF.